These 12 T cell receptor beta chains originate from one sample sequenced in a study of Graves' ophthalmopathy and Graves' hyperthyroidism. RNA served as the template for amplifying TCR beta CDR3 regions. A first-round RT-PCR used HTBI primers, followed by a second-round multiplex PCR. TCRdb re-analysed the multiplex PCR reads in MiXCR, keeping a single row per CDR3 protein. The sample has about 400,000 distinct CDR3 sequences, under 25% seen once; the top ten hold roughly 3.2%. Sequencing was done on a sample of peripheral blood. Source of these receptors: a woman younger than 35 with stable Graves' hyperthyroidism.

This clonotype has ten or more counts. This chain links TRBV12-3 or TRBV12-4 with TRBJ1-2; 7 nucleotides agree with TRBD1. The V gene end was trimmed by 1 base and the J gene end by 2 bases; junction bases not matched to a gene: 4. The CDR3 length is 15 residues. The CDR3 here is CASSLGQGANYGYTF. The CDR3 nucleotides read TGTGCCAGCAGTTTAGGACAGGGTGCCAACTATGGCTACACCTTC.

The sample holds many counts of this clonotype. The V gene is TRBV28, the J gene TRBJ2-5; tentatively, D is TRBD1 or TRBD2 (5 bases each). V lost 5 bases to trimming and J lost 1 base, with 11 bases between them. The length of the CDR3 is 14 residues. From germline, CDR1 is MDHEN and CDR2 SYDVKM. In DNA, the CDR3 is TGTGCCAGCAGTCCCCCGGGACCCCAAGAGACCCAGTACTTC. Residues: CASSPPGPQETQYF.

This chain joins TRBV12-3 or TRBV12-4 and TRBJ1-2; D is possibly TRBD1 (6 bases). The CDR3 is made up of 13 amino acids. V shed 6 bases and J shed 6 bases, with 14 bases lying between them. The chain's CDR3 is CASSKTGLDGYTF. CDR3 coding DNA: TGTGCCAGCAGCAAGACAGGTTTGGATGGCTACACCTTC.

On this clonotype: A read error may explain this, as a much larger clone is one base away. The V and J genes are TRBV7-3 and TRBJ2-2, with 10 bases aligning to TRBD2. CDR1 and CDR2 from the germline V gene are SGHTA and FQGTGA. There are 15 residues in the CDR3. CDR3 DNA sequence: TGTGCCAGCAGCTTAATAGCGGGGGGCACCGGGGAGCTGTGTTTT. Translation gives CASSLIAGGTGELCF. Full variable domain (rest looked up from reference TRBV7-3 and TRBJ2-2): GAGVSQTPSNKVTEKGKYVELRCDPISGHTALYWYRQSLGQGPEFLIYFQGTGAADDSGLPNDRFFAVRPEGSVSTLKIQRTERGDSAVYLCASSLIAGGTGELCFGEGSRLTVL.

The J gene is TRBJ1-6, the V gene TRBV7-8, with TRBD1 matching 9 bases. The CDR3 runs to 15 residues. The germline V gene encodes CDR1 SGHVS and CDR2 FQNEAQ. With V trimmed by 2 bases and J by 8 bases, 4 bases remained unmatched. Here the CDR3 reads CASSLRDRVDSPLHF. DNA of the CDR3: TGTGCCAGCAGCTTAAGGGACAGGGTCGATTCACCCCTCCACTTT.

The J gene is TRBJ1-2, the V gene TRBV5-1; 7 bases align to TRBD1. CDR1 SGHRS and CDR2 YFSETQ come from the germline V gene. This CDR3 has 17 amino acids. V lost 4 bases, J lost 4 bases, and 16 bases stayed unmatched. CDR3 protein: CASSKTLTGLESYGYTF. The CDR3 DNA is TGCGCCAGCAGCAAGACATTGACAGGGCTTGAGAGCTATGGCTACACCTTC.

On this clonotype itself: With a much larger clone just one base away, this may be a read error. The chain uses TRBV2 and TRBJ2-4; D gene uncertain. The CDR3 extends over 12 amino acids. CDR1 and CDR2 (germline): SNHLY, FYNNEI. CDR3: CASSSFVNSQYF. CDR3 nucleotides: TGTGCCAGCAGTTCTTTCGTAAACAGTCAGTACTTC.

This clonotype occurred a few times. The chain employs TRBV25-1 and TRBJ2-7; 7 nucleotides line up with TRBD1. V shed 3 bases and J 3 bases; nucleotides not matched to a gene: 8. Germline V gene data show CDR1 as MGHDK and CDR2 as SYGVNS. The CDR3 loop spans 15 amino acids. CDR3 region: CASSDPGGINYEQYF. The CDR3 DNA is TGTGCCAGCAGTGACCCAGGGGGAATTAACTACGAGCAGTACTTC.

Regarding this clonotype: A read error may explain this, as a much larger clone is one base away. The chain couples TRBV6-1 to TRBJ1-2; D not resolved. The V end lost 6 bases, the J end lost 5 bases, and 16 bases lay between the germline ends. In germline, CDR1 is MNHNS, CDR2 SASEGT. The CDR3 extends over 14 amino acids. The CDR3 sequence: CASSSRKVPYGYTF. As DNA, the CDR3 is TGTGCCAGCAGCTCCAGGAAGGTCCCTTATGGCTACACCTTC.

The gene calls are TRBV28 and TRBJ2-7; 8 nucleotides match TRBD1. This CDR3 region has 15 residues. The junction had 11 bases not matched to a gene; V was cut back by 5 bases and J by 5 bases. Per germline, CDR1 MDHEN and CDR2 SYDVKM. CDR3 coding DNA: TGTGCCAGCAGTACAAGGACAGGGATAGTAAACGAGCAGTACTTC. Translated, it gives CASSTRTGIVNEQYF.

The chain carries TRBV20-1 and TRBJ1-5; possible D gene TRBD1, 6 bases. Per germline, CDR1 DFQATT and CDR2 SNEGSKA (reference sequence). This CDR3 contains 16 residues. V was trimmed by 4 bases and J by 0 bases, leaving 16 bases between them. For the CDR3, the DNA is TGCAGTGCTAAAGCTTGGACAGCCTATAGCAATCAGCCCCAGCATTTT. It encodes CSAKAWTAYSNQPQHF.

This clonotype was detected ten times or more. The J gene is TRBJ2-7, the V gene TRBV28, with 7 bases lining up with TRBD1. This CDR3 comprises 12 residues. CDR1 MDHEN and CDR2 SYDVKM come from the germline V gene. Losses at the gene ends were 10 bases for V and 0 bases for J; bases not matched to a gene: 3. The CDR3 DNA reads as TGTGCCACCGACAGGGACTCCTACGAGCAGTACTTC. Residues: CATDRDSYEQYF.